The sequence of this T cell receptor (beta chain) was determined in a study of neurological immune-mediated disorders. Findings and limits, study-wide: The greatest TCR clonal expansion appeared in HTLV-1-associated myelopathy and the smallest, falling below healthy controls, in multiple sclerosis. There was no clinical or MRI feature that showed an association with the multiple sclerosis repertoire cluster. Across subjects, expanded clones had no CDR3 amino acid sequences in common, pointing to private repertoires in all groups.

This clonotype has just a few counts. Its specificity is not known. Trimming removed 5 bases at V and 2 bases at J, with 11 bases between. The V gene's germline CDR1 is LGHDT and CDR2 YNNKEL (reference sequence). This CDR3 comprises 14 residues. TCRdb reprocessed the 5' RACE reads via MiXCR and lists one record per CDR3 protein. The sample has fewer than 85,000 distinct CDR3 sequences, roughly 4.7% seen once. The clonotype comes from a woman younger than 45 with multiple sclerosis. The chain uses TRBV3-1 and TRBJ2-3; no firm D call. Sequenced input: PBMCs. The CDR3 protein is CASSALSYTDTQYF. CDR3 in DNA: TGTGCCAGCAGCGCCTTGTCCTACACAGATACGCAGTATTTT.